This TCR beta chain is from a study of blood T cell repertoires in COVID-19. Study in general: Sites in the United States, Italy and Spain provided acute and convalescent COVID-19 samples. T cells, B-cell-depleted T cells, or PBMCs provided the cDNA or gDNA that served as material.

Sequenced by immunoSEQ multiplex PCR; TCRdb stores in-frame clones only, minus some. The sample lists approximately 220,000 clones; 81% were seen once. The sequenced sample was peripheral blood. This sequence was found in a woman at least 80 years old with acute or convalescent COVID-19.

The CDR3 is CASSFSAGQKGTDTQYF. CDR3 DNA sequence: TGCGCCAGCAGCTTCTCGGCAGGACAAAAGGGGACAGATACGCAGTATTTT. V usage is TRBV5-1 and J usage is TRBJ2-3; possibly TRBD1 for D (5 bases). Trimming pared 2 bases from V and 3 bases from J, leaving 19 bases between. Germline V CDR1 and CDR2: SGHRS, YFSETQ. There are 17 residues in the CDR3.